This T cell receptor (beta chain) was found in a study of early T cells in non-severe SARS-CoV-2 infection (dated by TCRdb to the early 2020s). A note on the overall study: Because TCR sequencing relied on bulk RNA taken from unsorted whole blood, pairing of alpha and beta chains was not possible.

Receptor libraries were prepared by 5' RACE. Data came from a NextSeq 500. The TCR library protocol attached unique molecular identifiers to individual cDNA molecules to correct for sequencing error and PCR bias. Sequencing covered both TCR alpha and beta chains, and within each sample the abundances of alpha and beta sequences were tightly co-correlated. Per the original workflow: Decombinator V4 was used to annotate TCR sequences for V gene, J gene and CDR3. Expanded TCRs were defined as changing significantly between any two time points under a Poisson model with p below 0.0001. TCR abundances were normalised to the total number of TCRs sequenced per sample and were expressed as counts per million. TRAV1-2 paired with TRAJ12, TRAJ20 or TRAJ33 defined MAIT TCRs, while TRAV10 paired with TRAJ18 defined iNKT TCRs. VDJdb, accessed 1 November 2021, was searched for CMV, EBV and SARS-CoV-2 annotated TCRs, excluding TCRs annotated for multiple antigens. TCRdb passed the public sequencing reads through fastp at Q25 and MiXCR, retaining productive beta sequences. CDR3 protein duplicates are merged, each entry listing the most common genes and DNA. The V and J calls and clone size are TCRdb's, not the authors'. The sample profile shows tens of thousands of distinct CDR3 sequences; approximately 13% of them were found once. The leading ten clones occupy roughly 8.3% of the sample.

Broad study findings and their caveats: Matching against VDJdb was skewed toward anti-spike CD8 responses, likely underestimated virus-specific expansions, and missed private and CD4 specificities.

The study was a case-control design nested within a healthcare worker cohort in London, UK, with weekly nasopharyngeal swab PCR tests and blood sampling. Between 23 and 31 March 2020, the week of the UK lockdown, healthcare workers were enrolled and then followed up weekly for as long as 16 weeks. The CDR3 numbers 17 residues from cysteine through phenylalanine. Only CDR3 DNA remains: 51 bases, in frame from the first base. The junction shows trimming of 0 bases on V and 1 base on J, and the gene matches do not reach 5 bases of it. In the germline V gene, CDR1 corresponds to MNHEY and CDR2 to SVGAGI. This clonotype occurred many times. No cognate antigen has been identified for it. The sample holds no much larger clone one base away, and base qualities are not on file.

The clonotype comes from an adult who was a healthcare worker with PCR-confirmed SARS-CoV-2 infection or an uninfected control (not recorded which). Here the chain combines TRBV6-5 and TRBJ1-3, and TRBD1 matches 8 of the central bases. Sequencing was done on a sample of whole blood. The CDR3 sequence is CASSYSSGQGSGNTIYF. The nucleotide sequence reads TGTGCCAGCAGTTACTCAAGTGGACAGGGATCTGGAAACACCATATATTTT.